This T cell receptor beta chain was identified in a study of T cell responses to AZD1222 COVID-19 vaccine. The study's findings and limits: Increases in Spike-specific TCR breadth and depth were seen after two AZD1222 doses. Samples come after the peak T cell response, not at day 14. With dominance at 160-218 and 743-854, vaccine-associated CD4 TCRs spanned spike.

Some clones are missing from TCRdb's copy, which holds only in-frame ones; the method was immunoSEQ multiplex PCR. The sample holds around 140,000 clones; approximately 90% are singletons and the top ten take under 4.5%. From germline, CDR1 is SGHRS and CDR2 YFSETQ. The CDR3 covers 11 residues. The V end was cut by 1 base, the J end by 5 bases, with 3 bases between. Notes on this clone: No antigen is known for it.

The chain employs TRBV5-1 and TRBJ2-5; D is undetermined. This sequence originates from an adult who received the AZD1222 COVID-19 vaccine. This specimen consisted of peripheral blood, obtained 28 days after the second AZD1222 dose. CDR3 in amino acids: CASSLHETQYF. CDR3 coding DNA: TGCGCCAGCAGCTTGCACGAGACCCAGTACTTC.